The clone carrying this T cell receptor (beta chain) was seen once. Its antigen is not identified. The data were taken from a study of cytomegalovirus exposure and HLA in healthy donors. The overall study: Counted in an early data release were approximately 80 million unique TCRs from HLA-typed donors.

General observations from the study: A later analysis linked a missense variant in DCLRE1C to the trimming of TCR beta V and J genes. According to an earlier analysis, most TCR beta V segments yielded productive rearrangements about 90% or about 30% of the time.

A multiplex PCR was run with 60 Vbeta primers and 13 Jbeta primers. In the source study's methods: Later reanalysis found around 80 million unique TCR beta chains, about 11 million of them shared. This table comes from immunoSEQ multiplex PCR, and its TCRdb copy is limited to in-frame clones, with some not included. That table is the source of V, J and clone size, and D and trimming were worked out from the DNA. The sample holds roughly 180,000 clones; 60% to 80% are singletons and the top ten take around 15%. Source material: PBMCs. This receptor was obtained from a man aged 50 or older in good health and CMV-seropositive.

The CDR3 sequence is CASSLTDNTEAFF. DNA of the CDR3: TGTGCCAGCAGCTTAACAGATAACACTGAAGCTTTCTTT. This chain connects TRBV5-6 to TRBJ1-1; D remains unclear. CDR1 and CDR2 (germline): SGHDT, YYEEEE. There are 13 residues in the CDR3. Between the trimmed V and J ends, which lost 2 bases and 2 bases, there was a span of 7 bases.